These 13 T cell receptor beta chains share one sample of origin, sequenced in a study of cytomegalovirus exposure and HLA in healthy donors. 60 Vbeta and 13 Jbeta primers were used in PCR. Data came from immunoSEQ multiplex PCR; TCRdb stores just in-frame clones and leaves some out. The repertoire holds over 45,000 clones, with approximately 80% as singletons. Sequencing used PBMCs. These receptors were obtained from a female donor in good health and CMV-seronegative.

This clone was seen a single time. This chain uses TRBV19 with TRBJ2-7, with D maybe TRBD2 (6 bases). Trimming shortened V by 4 bases and J by 4 bases, and 14 bases separated the two germline ends. Germline CDR1 and CDR2: LNHDA and SQIVND (reference sequence). This CDR3 has 14 amino acids. The CDR3 sequence is CASSSGIGYYEQYF. The DNA of the CDR3 is TGTGCCAGTAGTAGCGGGATCGGGTATTACGAGCAGTACTTC.

The CDR3 nucleotides are TGTGCCAGCAGCTTAGGGCCTGTACAAGAGACCCAGTACTTC. Protein: CASSLGPVQETQYF. This chain joins TRBV7-3 and TRBJ2-5; D is ambiguous. The CDR3 has 14 amino acids. Germline V gives CDR1 SGHTA, CDR2 FQGTGA. The ends were cut back, 2 bases at V and 2 bases at J, with 9 bases in the middle.

The gene calls are TRBV14 and TRBJ1-2, with 8 bases fitting TRBD1. This CDR3 has 14 amino acids. Germline-derived CDR1 and CDR2 are SGHDN and FVKESK. Losses at the gene ends were 2 bases for V and 4 bases for J; bases not matched to a gene: 3. The CDR3 bases are TGTGCCAGCAGCCAACGGACAGGGCTCTATGGCTACACCTTC. Translation gives CASSQRTGLYGYTF. Complete variable domain (other parts from reference TRBV14 and TRBJ1-2): EAGVTQFPSHSVIEKGQTVTLRCDPISGHDNLYWYRRVMGKEIKFLLHFVKESKQDESGMPNNRFLAERTGGTYSTLKVQPAELEDSGVYFCASSQRTGLYGYTFGSGTRLTVV.

The chain has TRBV6-1 and TRBJ2-1; D is possibly TRBD1 (5 bases). The CDR3 spans 13 residues. Germline V lookup: CDR1 MNHNS, CDR2 SASEGT. Deletions cut 3 bases from V and 10 bases from J, with 13 bases between. The CDR3 nucleotides read TGTGCCAGCAGTGAGTGGGTGTACAGGGAGCAGTTCTTC. It yields the protein CASSEWVYREQFF.

This clone has more than one count but fewer than ten. The J gene is TRBJ2-3, the V gene TRBV9, with 7 bases identical to TRBD1. The CDR3 has 11 residues. The germline gives CDR1 SGDLS, CDR2 YYNGEE. Trimming at V came to 3 bases and at J to 8 bases, leaving 0 bases not matched to a gene. The CDR3 here is CASSAGGTQYF. Here the CDR3 DNA reads TGTGCCAGCAGCGCAGGGGGTACGCAGTATTTT.

V gene TRBV4-1 combines with J gene TRBJ2-5; 8 bases fit TRBD2. V gave up 5 bases and J gave up 3 bases; unmatched junction bases: 11. Germline assignment: CDR1 MGHRA and CDR2 YSYEKL. This CDR3 spans 16 amino acids. CDR3: CASSSPGTRLKETQYF. The CDR3 nucleotides are TGCGCCAGCAGCTCGCCCGGGACTAGACTTAAAGAGACCCAGTACTTC.

This rearrangement joins TRBV19 to TRBJ1-1; 7 nucleotides agree with TRBD1. CDR1 and CDR2 (germline): LNHDA, SQIVND (reference sequence). V lost 3 bases, J lost 4 bases, and 8 bases stayed unmatched. This CDR3 region has 15 residues. In DNA form, the CDR3 reads TGTGCCAGTAGTATTCAGGGGGTATTAGGCACTGAAGCTTTCTTT. Amino acid sequence: CASSIQGVLGTEAFF.

This sequence joins TRBV29-1 and TRBJ2-7; TRBD2 might be the D (5 bases). There are 12 residues in the CDR3. Germline assignment: CDR1 SQVTM and CDR2 ANQGSEA. V lost 6 bases to trimming and J lost 1 base, with 10 bases between them. The DNA of the CDR3 is TGCAGCGTAGAGGGCCTTTCCTACGAGCAGTACTTC. This codes for CSVEGLSYEQYF.

This chain uses TRBV5-1 with TRBJ1-5, with 9 bases that match TRBD1. This CDR3 contains 15 residues. The V segment lost 4 bases and the J segment 4 bases; nucleotides outside the gene matches: 6. CDR1 SGHRS and CDR2 YFSETQ come from the germline V gene. The CDR3 loop reads CASSEWGQGNQPQHF. The CDR3 DNA is TGCGCCAGCAGCGAATGGGGACAGGGAAATCAGCCCCAGCATTTT.

The genes are TRBV11-2 and TRBJ1-4; the D gene is possibly TRBD1 (5 bases). Germline V CDR1 and CDR2: SGHAT, FQNNGV. Deletions cut 7 bases from V and 4 bases from J, with 16 bases between. The CDR3 runs 15 residues. The CDR3, as DNA: TGTGCCAGCAACGAGTTCGGGGGTCTTAATGAAAAACTGTTTTTT. The encoded protein is CASNEFGGLNEKLFF.

With regard to this clone: An end of the junction does not agree with germline; a read error may underlie this. CDR3 sequence (DNA): TGTGCCAACAGTGACCAGGGGCTCGGGGGCTACACCTTC. Protein product: CANSDQGLGGYTF. This chain connects TRBV6-4 to TRBJ1-2; possibly TRBD1 for D (6 bases). The germline CDR1 and CDR2 sequences are MRHNA and SNTAGT. The CDR3 contains 13 residues.

The chain carries TRBV25-1 and TRBJ1-2; a possible D gene is TRBD1 (6 bases). The germline V gene has CDR1 MGHDK and CDR2 SYGVNS. The CDR3 length is 15 residues. Trimming pared 2 bases from V and 8 bases from J, leaving 18 bases between. In DNA form, the CDR3 reads TGTGCCAGCAGTGAAGGTCCAGGGGAATTTACCGGCTACACCTTC. It is translated as CASSEGPGEFTGYTF.

The rearrangement joins TRBV2 to TRBJ1-2; D remains unclear. V was pared by 7 bases and J by 6 bases, with 15 bases between. Germline values: CDR1 SNHLY, CDR2 FYNNEI. The CDR3 covers 13 residues. The CDR3 DNA is TGTGCCAGCAATGTTGTTGAGGGAAATGGCTACACCTTC. This gives the protein CASNVVEGNGYTF.